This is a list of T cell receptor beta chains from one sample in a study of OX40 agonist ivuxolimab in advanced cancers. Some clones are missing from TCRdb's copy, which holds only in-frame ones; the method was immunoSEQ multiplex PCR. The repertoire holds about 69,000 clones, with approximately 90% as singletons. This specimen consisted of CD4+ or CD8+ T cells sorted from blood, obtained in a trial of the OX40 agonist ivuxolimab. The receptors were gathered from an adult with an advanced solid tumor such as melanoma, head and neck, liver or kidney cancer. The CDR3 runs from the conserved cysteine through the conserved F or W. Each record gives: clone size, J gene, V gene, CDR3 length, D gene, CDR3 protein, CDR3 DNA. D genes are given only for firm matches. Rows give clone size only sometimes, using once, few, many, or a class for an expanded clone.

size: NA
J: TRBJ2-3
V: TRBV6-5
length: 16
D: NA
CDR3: CASSYAGAGPIDTQYF
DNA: TGTGCCAGCAGTTACGCAGGCGCAGGGCCTATAGATACGCAGTATTTT

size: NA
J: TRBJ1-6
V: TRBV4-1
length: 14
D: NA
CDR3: CASSPNRVNSPLHF
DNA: TGCGCCAGCAGCCCAAACAGGGTAAATTCACCCCTCCACTTT

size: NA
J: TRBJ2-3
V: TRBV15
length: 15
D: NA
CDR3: CATSRELVTTDTQYF
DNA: TGTGCCACCAGCAGAGAACTAGTCACCACAGATACGCAGTATTTT

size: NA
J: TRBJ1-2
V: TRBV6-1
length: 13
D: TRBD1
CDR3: CASSWTGAYGYTF
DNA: TGTGCCAGCAGTTGGACAGGGGCTTATGGCTACACCTTC

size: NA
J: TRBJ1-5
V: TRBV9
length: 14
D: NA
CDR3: CASSLGFGNQPQHF
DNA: TGTGCCAGCAGCCTAGGCTTCGGCAATCAGCCCCAGCATTTT

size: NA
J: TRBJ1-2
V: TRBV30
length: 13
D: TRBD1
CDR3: CAAERTGGARYTF
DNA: TGTGCCGCCGAGCGTACAGGGGGTGCTCGCTACACCTTC

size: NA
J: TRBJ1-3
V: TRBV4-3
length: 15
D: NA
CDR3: CASSQEKGSGNTIYF
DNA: TGCGCCAGCAGCCAAGAAAAAGGGTCCGGAAACACCATATATTTT

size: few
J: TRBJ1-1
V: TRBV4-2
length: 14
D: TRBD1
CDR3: CASSHRGLNTEAFF
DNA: TGTGCCAGCAGCCACAGGGGGCTAAACACTGAAGCTTTCTTT

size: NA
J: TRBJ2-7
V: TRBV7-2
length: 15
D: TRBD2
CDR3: CASSSGLAGVYEQYF
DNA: TGTGCCAGCAGCTCCGGACTAGCGGGAGTCTACGAGCAGTACTTC

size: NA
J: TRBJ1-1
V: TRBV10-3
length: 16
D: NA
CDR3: CAISESETGRATEAFF
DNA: TGTGCCATCAGTGAGTCCGAAACAGGGAGGGCCACTGAAGCTTTCTTT

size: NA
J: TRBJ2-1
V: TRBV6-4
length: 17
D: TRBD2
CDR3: CASSETLSGRGYNEQFF
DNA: TGTGCCAGCAGTGAGACCTTAAGCGGGAGGGGGTACAATGAGCAGTTCTTC

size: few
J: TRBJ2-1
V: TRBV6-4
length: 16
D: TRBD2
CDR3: CASSPTSGMGHNEQFF
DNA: TGTGCCAGCAGTCCGACTAGCGGGATGGGGCACAATGAGCAGTTCTTC

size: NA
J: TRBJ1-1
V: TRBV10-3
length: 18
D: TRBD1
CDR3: CAISESRSGGPMNTEAFF
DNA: TGTGCCATCAGTGAGTCGAGGTCAGGGGGTCCTATGAACACTGAGGCTTTCTTT

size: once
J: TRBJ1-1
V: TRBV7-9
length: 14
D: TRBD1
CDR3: CASSPGTGDTEAFF
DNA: TGTGCCAGCAGCCCGGGGACAGGGGATACTGAAGCTTTCTTT

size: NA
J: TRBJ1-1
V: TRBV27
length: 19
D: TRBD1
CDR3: CASRPLSGTAVSTNTEAFF
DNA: TGTGCCAGCAGACCTCTTTCCGGGACAGCGGTTTCTACGAACACTGAAGCTTTCTTT

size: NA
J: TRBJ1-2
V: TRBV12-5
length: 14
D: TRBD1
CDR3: CASGPTGGRYGYTF
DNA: TGTGCTAGTGGTCCCACAGGGGGCAGGTATGGCTACACCTTC

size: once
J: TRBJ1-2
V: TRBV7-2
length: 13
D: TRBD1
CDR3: CASSSPPGQLNTF
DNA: TGTGCCAGCAGCTCCCCGCCGGGACAGCTCAACACCTTC

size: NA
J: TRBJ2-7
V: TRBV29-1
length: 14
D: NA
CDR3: CSVETPPGTYEQYF
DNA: TGCAGCGTTGAAACCCCTCCCGGGACGTACGAGCAGTACTTC

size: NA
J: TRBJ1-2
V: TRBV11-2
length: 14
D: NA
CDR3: CASSLTGEDYGYTF
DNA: TGTGCCAGCAGCTTAACTGGGGAGGACTATGGCTACACCTTC

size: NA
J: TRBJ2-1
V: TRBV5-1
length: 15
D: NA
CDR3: CASSFTSGHYNEQFF
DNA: TGCGCCAGCAGCTTTACCTCGGGACATTACAATGAGCAGTTCTTC

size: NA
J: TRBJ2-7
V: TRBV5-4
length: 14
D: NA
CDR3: CASSEGGNSYEQYF
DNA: TGTGCCAGCAGCGAGGGGGGGAACTCCTACGAGCAGTACTTC

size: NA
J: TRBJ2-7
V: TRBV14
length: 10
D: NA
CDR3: CASSHWEQYF
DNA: TGTGCCAGCTCTCATTGGGAGCAGTACTTC

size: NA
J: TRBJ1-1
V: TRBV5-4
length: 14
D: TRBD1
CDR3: CASSFGTGRTEAFF
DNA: TGTGCCAGCAGCTTCGGGACAGGGCGAACTGAAGCTTTCTTT

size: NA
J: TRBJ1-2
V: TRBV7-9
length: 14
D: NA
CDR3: CASSPTGFNYGYTF
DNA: TGTGCCAGCAGCCCTACAGGTTTCAACTATGGCTACACCTTC

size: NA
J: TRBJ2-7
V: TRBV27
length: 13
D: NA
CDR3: CASSQLPSYEQYF
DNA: TGTGCCAGCAGCCAGCTACCCTCCTACGAGCAGTACTTC

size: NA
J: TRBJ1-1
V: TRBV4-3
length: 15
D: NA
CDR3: CASSQDEGMNTEAFF
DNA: TGCGCCAGCAGCCAAGATGAGGGGATGAACACTGAAGCTTTCTTT

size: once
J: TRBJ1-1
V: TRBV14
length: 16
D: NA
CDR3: CASSPPVPSSNTEAFF
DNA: TGTGCCAGCAGTCCCCCCGTCCCGTCGTCAAACACTGAAGCTTTCTTT

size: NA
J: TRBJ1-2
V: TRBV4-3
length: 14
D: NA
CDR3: CASSQGGGNYGYTF
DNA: TGCGCCAGCAGCCAAGGGGGAGGAAACTATGGCTACACCTTC

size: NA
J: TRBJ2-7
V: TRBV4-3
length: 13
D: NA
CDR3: CASSQDSGYEQYF
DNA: TGCGCCAGCAGCCAAGATTCGGGATACGAGCAGTACTTC

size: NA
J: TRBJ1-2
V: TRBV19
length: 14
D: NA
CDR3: CASSLDGGDYGYTF
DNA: TGTGCCAGTAGCCTTGACGGGGGGGACTATGGCTACACCTTC

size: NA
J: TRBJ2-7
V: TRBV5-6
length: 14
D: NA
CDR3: CASSPGRETYEQYF
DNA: TGTGCCAGCTCTCCGGGACGGGAGACCTACGAGCAGTACTTC

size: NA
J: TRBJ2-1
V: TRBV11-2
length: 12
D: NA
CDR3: CASSLAGYEQFF
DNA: TGTGCCAGCAGCTTAGCAGGGTATGAGCAGTTCTTC

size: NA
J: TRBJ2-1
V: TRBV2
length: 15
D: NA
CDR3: CASSETPSSYNEQFF
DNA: TGTGCCAGCAGTGAGACACCAAGCTCCTACAATGAGCAGTTCTTC

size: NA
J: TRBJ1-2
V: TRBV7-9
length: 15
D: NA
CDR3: CASSSTSTGNYGYTF
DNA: TGTGCCAGCAGTTCCACCTCAACAGGGAACTATGGCTACACCTTC

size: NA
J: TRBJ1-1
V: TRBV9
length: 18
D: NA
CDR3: CASSVESDISSGNTEAFF
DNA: TGTGCCAGCAGCGTAGAATCCGACATCTCAAGCGGGAACACTGAAGCTTTCTTT

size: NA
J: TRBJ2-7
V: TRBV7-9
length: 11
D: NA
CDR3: CASSLADEQYF
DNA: TGTGCCAGCAGCTTAGCGGACGAGCAGTACTTC

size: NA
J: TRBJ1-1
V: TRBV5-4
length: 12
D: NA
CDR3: CASSIQGYEAFF
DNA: TGTGCCAGCAGCATACAGGGTTACGAAGCTTTCTTT

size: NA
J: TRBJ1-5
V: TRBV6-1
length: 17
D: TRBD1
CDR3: CASSGDSRTYSNQPQHF
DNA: TGTGCCAGCAGTGGGGACAGCCGAACGTATAGCAATCAGCCCCAGCATTTT

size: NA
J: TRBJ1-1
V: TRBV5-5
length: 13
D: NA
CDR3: CASSFEGDAEAFF
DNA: TGTGCCAGCAGCTTTGAGGGGGACGCCGAAGCTTTCTTT

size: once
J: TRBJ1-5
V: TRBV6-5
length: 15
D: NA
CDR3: CASSYSPAGNQPQHF
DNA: TGTGCCAGCAGTTACTCTCCCGCGGGTAATCAGCCCCAGCATTTT

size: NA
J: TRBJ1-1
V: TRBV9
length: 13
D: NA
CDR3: CASSVEGPTEAFF
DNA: TGTGCCAGCAGCGTAGAGGGGCCAACTGAAGCTTTCTTT

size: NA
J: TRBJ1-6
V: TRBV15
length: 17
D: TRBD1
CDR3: CATSRERDRGRNSPLHF
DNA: TGTGCCACCAGCAGGGAACGGGACAGGGGAAGGAATTCACCCCTCCACTTT

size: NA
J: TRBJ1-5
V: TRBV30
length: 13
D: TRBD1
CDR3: CAWEQGPNQPQHF
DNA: TGTGCCTGGGAACAGGGGCCCAATCAGCCCCAGCATTTT

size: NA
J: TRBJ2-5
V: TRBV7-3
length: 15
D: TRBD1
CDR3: CASSLQGTGGETQYF
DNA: TGTGCCAGCAGCCTTCAAGGGACAGGAGGAGAGACCCAGTACTTC

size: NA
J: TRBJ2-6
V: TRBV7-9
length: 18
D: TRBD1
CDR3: CAIPQGAHIASGANVLTF
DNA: TGTGCCATCCCACAGGGGGCTCATATCGCCTCTGGGGCCAACGTCCTGACTTTC

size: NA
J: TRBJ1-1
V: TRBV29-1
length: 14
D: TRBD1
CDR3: CSVPTGTVNTEAFF
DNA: TGCAGCGTCCCCACCGGGACAGTGAACACTGAAGCTTTCTTT